The rows below give T cell receptor beta chains drawn from one sample of a study of PD-1 blockade in classical Hodgkin lymphoma. Assay: immunoSEQ multiplex PCR; the TCRdb copy retains only in-frame clones and omits some. This sample has 70,000 or so clones, with 70% to 75% found just once. The sequenced sample was peripheral blood mononuclear cells (PBMCs), obtained before the second cycle of nivolumab. The receptors were sampled from a human donor with classical Hodgkin lymphoma. CDR3s leave out the opening cysteine and the closing phenylalanine or tryptophan.

TRBJ2-1 | TRBV15 | ATSRNPPPGLAGVSMKEQF
TRBJ2-1 | TRBV2 | ASTRTPSSYNEQF
TRBJ1-3 | TRBV5-1 | ASSLANGRLDTIY
TRBJ1-1 | TRBV4-1 | ASSPGQGGEAF
TRBJ2-1 | TRBV4-1 | ASSQGGSLDEQF
TRBJ1-2 | TRBV4-1 | ASSRDDSGMDYGYT
TRBJ1-5 | TRBV2 | ASSELPGQPQH
TRBJ1-1 | TRBV6-1 | ANPWSPEAF
TRBJ1-4 | TRBV4-1 | ASSQGWGSTNEKLF
TRBJ1-4 | TRBV6-1 | ASSTDRSEKLF
TRBJ1-3 | TRBV11-2 | ASSLDTDSGNTIY
TRBJ2-5 | TRBV7-9 | ASSFPLDGEETQY
TRBJ2-4 | TRBV10-1 | ASSPGGAGGAKNIQY
TRBJ2-3 | TRBV7-2 | ASSSQGGTDTQY
TRBJ1-2 | TRBV18 | ASSTRQGGDYGYT
TRBJ1-6 | TRBV10-2 | ASSPGGNSPLH
TRBJ2-1 | TRBV5-1 | ASSLGPGSNEQF
TRBJ2-2 | TRBV28 | ASSRNTGELF
TRBJ1-5 | TRBV4-1 | ASSPHFNQPQH
TRBJ2-5 | TRBV7-7 | ASSPLGGRQETQY
TRBJ2-2 | TRBV19 | ASKGQVDTGELF
TRBJ2-3 | TRBV4-1 | ASSQLAGVEGTDTQY
TRBJ1-4 | TRBV19 | ASSIGVRANEKLF
TRBJ1-1 | TRBV10-1 | ASSPAGGVTEAF
TRBJ2-3 | TRBV28 | ASAVDRDGADTQY
TRBJ2-5 | TRBV4-1 | ASSPSGTWGTQY
TRBJ2-3 | TRBV4-1 | ASSQGGTGVWDTQY
TRBJ2-1 | TRBV30 | AWTGWGSYNEQF
TRBJ2-2 | TRBV10-3 | ASQGNTGELF
TRBJ1-5 | TRBV6-1 | ASSEPPGRVDQPQH
TRBJ2-2 | TRBV5-1 | ASSSGVVGGELF
TRBJ2-7 | TRBV5-1 | ASSWGVTSEQY
TRBJ2-5 | TRBV9 | ASSAGTQETQY
TRBJ1-1 | TRBV15 | ATSRDWGPGPDTEAF
TRBJ1-1 | TRBV29-1 | SVTGQGNTEAF
TRBJ1-1 | TRBV18 | ASSPPGGSGTEAF
TRBJ1-5 | TRBV19 | ASSISVSGTGLFQPQH
TRBJ1-5 | TRBV27 | ASSHTTGGNQPQH
TRBJ2-5 | TRBV10-1 | ASSDPSAGTQY
TRBJ1-3 | TRBV4-2 | ASSQDENTGSGNTIY
TRBJ1-1 | TRBV27 | ASSFREGAGGAF
TRBJ1-5 | TRBV6-1 | ASSNNRDQPQH
TRBJ2-2 | TRBV7-2 | ASSRTSDTGELF